This TCR beta chain was captured by sequencing in a study of control samples from healthy donors and cancer patients. This clone was recorded a few times. Clones were sequenced by immunoSEQ multiplex PCR, and TCRdb holds only the in-frame ones, with some missing. The repertoire holds fewer than 65,000 clones, with approximately 89% as singletons. The sample comprised PBMCs. The sequence was obtained from a middle-aged man with colorectal cancer.

The CDR3 loop reads CASSGSPGQGVQPQHF. The CDR3, as DNA: TGTGCCAGCAGCGGATCGCCGGGACAGGGGGTTCAGCCCCAGCATTTT. The chain uses TRBV7-9 and TRBJ1-5, with TRBD1 matching over 11 bases. Unmatched junction bases numbered 9, after V lost 5 bases and J lost 6 bases. In germline, CDR1 is SEHNR, CDR2 FQNEAQ (reference sequence). The CDR3 has 16 residues.